This T cell receptor beta chain appears in the sequencing data of a study of T cell responses to AZD1222 COVID-19 vaccine. Using immunoSEQ multiplex PCR, the repertoire was profiled, and TCRdb retains in-frame clones only, with some absent. The table has some 130,000 clones, less than 95% seen once. Notes on the study in general: Possibly, clonal diversity was underestimated; donors were largely white British and included more females. It was only after the peak T cell response that any repertoires were sampled.

Trimming took 5 bases from V and 0 from J, leaving 10 bases between them. In germline, CDR1 is MNHEY, CDR2 SMNVEV (reference sequence). The CDR3 covers 14 residues. As concerns this clone: As yet, its antigen is unknown.

This chain connects TRBV27 to TRBJ1-1; D remains unclear. The sequencing used peripheral blood, collected on day 0 of AZD1222 vaccination. The clonotype comes from an adult in good health. The CDR3 nucleotides read TGTGCCAGCAGTCGGGCAGGTATGAACACTGAAGCTTTCTTT. Amino acid sequence: CASSRAGMNTEAFF.